The sequence of this TCR beta chain was determined in a study of blood T cell repertoires in COVID-19. Study summary: Spain, Italy and the United States supplied samples that represented acute and convalescent COVID-19. Nucleic acid was either cDNA or gDNA, and it came from T cells, B-cell-depleted T cells, or PBMCs.

Participants had their cohort set by participant-reported clinical history. Up to 2 weeks before entering the study, exposed participants had met a COVID-19 case. Sequencing used immunoSEQ multiplex PCR; TCRdb keeps in-frame clones, though not all of them. The sample has some 400,000 clones, about nine tenths seen once. Trimming cost V 5 bases and J 3 bases; bases outside gene matches: 6. The CDR3 sequence is 14 residues long. Germline assignment: CDR1 LNHDA and CDR2 SQIVND (reference sequence). This receptor was taken from a middle-aged woman who had been exposed to COVID-19. The chain has TRBV19 and TRBJ1-1; the match to TRBD1 covers 7 bases. Sequences were obtained from PBMCs or T cells enriched from blood (not recorded which). The CDR3: CASSAPTGYTEAFF. CDR3 in DNA: TGTGCCAGTAGTGCCCCGACAGGGTACACTGAAGCTTTCTTT. Variable domain in full (rest from reference TRBV19 and TRBJ1-1): DGGITQSPKYLFRKEGQNVTLSCEQNLNHDAMYWYRQDPGQGLRLIYYSQIVNDFQKGDIAEGYSVSREKKESFPLTVTSAQKNPTAFYLCASSAPTGYTEAFFGQGTRLTVV.